The clone carrying this T cell receptor (beta chain) showed up just a few times. This entry belongs to a study of blood T cell repertoires in COVID-19. In the authors' methods: The assay estimated nucleated cells by amplifying reference gene primers. Using immunoSEQ multiplex PCR, the repertoire was profiled, and TCRdb retains in-frame clones only, with some absent. V, J and clone size derive from that table, while D and trimming were established from the DNA sequence. The profile covers 340,000 or so clones, with about 83% appearing a single time and just under 3% taken by the ten largest. The CDR3 is made up of 16 amino acids. Germline-derived CDR1 and CDR2 are LGHDT and YNNKEL (reference sequence). The V segment lost 0 bases and the J segment 4 bases; nucleotides outside the gene matches: 7.

V is TRBV3-1 (or the pseudogene TRBV3-2) and J is TRBJ2-5, with TRBD1 matching 8 bases. The TCR sequence derives from a man younger than 45 with active or convalescent COVID-19. Source material: peripheral blood. The CDR3 region has the DNA TGTGCCAGCAGCCAAGATCGTGGACAGGGTTTAGAGACCCAGTACTTC. Its protein product is CASSQDRGQGLETQYF.